This entry features one TCR beta chain sequence. The data are from a study of cytomegalovirus exposure and HLA in healthy donors. Study context: Early release data held 80 million to 100 million unique TCRs from HLA-typed donors. Among over 350 genotyped donors, around 81% fell in the Caucasian-associated ancestry cluster.

Trimming removed 2 bases at V and 7 bases at J, with 15 bases between. Germline V gene sequence: CDR1 SGHAT, CDR2 FQNNGV. This CDR3 has 14 residues. This PCR relied on a set of 60 Vbeta primers and 13 Jbeta primers. The assay was immunoSEQ multiplex PCR, and TCRdb's table has in-frame clones only and misses some. The repertoire includes 100,000 to 150,000 clones, approximately 8.6% of them detected once, and approximately 6.4% sits in the top ten. The sequencing input was PBMCs. The TCR was taken from a woman between 40 and 50 years old in good health and CMV-seropositive. This chain uses TRBV11-2 with TRBJ2-7, with TRBD1 as a possible D gene (9 bases). The CDR3 coding sequence is TGTGCCAGCAGCTTACAGCGGGGGACAGGGGAGCAGTACTTC. Translating gives CASSLQRGTGEQYF. The whole variable domain, filled in from reference TRBV11-2 and TRBJ2-7, reads EAGVAQSPRYKIIEKRQSVAFWCNPISGHATLYWYQQILGQGPKLLIQFQNNGVVDDSQLPKDRFSAERLKGVDSTLKIQPAKLEDSAVYLCASSLQRGTGEQYFGPGTRLTVT.